The 9 T cell receptor beta chains presented below share a single source sample, sequenced in a study of CD8 T cells in ankylosing spondylitis. One entry per CDR3 protein results from TCRdb running MiXCR on the 5' RACE reads. The sample includes about 220,000 distinct CDR3 sequences, 18% seen only once; the top ten take 40% to 50%. No antigen has been identified for these receptors. Study results and limitations: In ankylosing spondylitis blood, a motif of roughly eight highly homologous TCR beta variants appeared characteristic.

The sequencing sample was made of blood, either unsorted or a sorted T cell fraction (not recorded which). These receptors came from a male donor with ankylosing spondylitis.

This clonotype was found many times. The chain joins TRBV4-1 to TRBJ2-1; D possibly uses TRBD1 or TRBD2 (7 bases each). Trimming shortened V by 0 bases and J by 7 bases, and 16 bases separated the two germline ends. Germline CDR1 is MGHRA and CDR2 is YSYEKL. CDR3 length: 16 amino acids. The CDR3 nucleotides are TGCGCCAGCAGCCAAGATCAGGGGGGGCTGAGGAATGAGCAGTTCTTC. Translation: CASSQDQGGLRNEQFF.

The rearrangement links TRBV7-9 to TRBJ1-1; D is perhaps TRBD1 (5 bases). Trimming took 5 bases from V and 1 from J, leaving 14 bases between them. Germline CDR1 is SEHNR and CDR2 is FQNEAQ (reference sequence). The CDR3 has 15 amino acids. CDR3 sequence: CASSPVTDPNTEAFF. The DNA of the CDR3 is TGTGCCAGCAGCCCGGTGACAGACCCGAACACTGAAGCTTTCTTT.

V usage is TRBV7-9 and J usage is TRBJ1-1; 10 nucleotides align to TRBD1. With 4 bases clipped from V and 6 bases from J, the junction kept 11 bases outside the gene matches. Germline CDR1 and CDR2: SEHNR and FQNEAQ (reference sequence). This CDR3 spans 16 amino acids. CDR3 amino acids: CASSYVPGQGIAEAFF. CDR3 sequence (DNA): TGTGCCAGCAGCTACGTCCCGGGACAGGGGATAGCTGAAGCTTTCTTT.

This chain connects TRBV12-3 or TRBV12-4 to TRBJ1-2; tentatively, D is TRBD1 (5 bases). V dropped 4 bases and J dropped 8 bases, with 8 bases sitting between them. The CDR3 totals 11 residues. In DNA, the CDR3 is TGTGCCAGCAGTTATGGGACCGGCTACACCTTC. This translates into CASSYGTGYTF.

The genes are TRBV28 and TRBJ2-1, with D possibly TRBD1 on 5 matching bases. There are 15 residues in the CDR3. Trimming left V 3 bases short and J 2 bases short, with 11 bases between. Germline CDR1 and CDR2: MDHEN and SYDVKM. The CDR3 here is CASSFRGRTYNEQFF. CDR3 in DNA: TGTGCCAGCAGTTTTAGGGGCCGTACCTACAATGAGCAGTTCTTC.

The rearrangement joins TRBV7-9 to TRBJ2-7; TRBD2 might be the D (5 bases). Trimming shortened V by 7 bases and J by 0 bases, and 16 bases separated the two germline ends. Germline V gene lookup returns CDR1 SEHNR and CDR2 FQNEAQ (reference sequence). The CDR3 spans 15 residues. The CDR3 loop reads CASTSGEPSSYEQYF. CDR3 DNA: TGTGCCAGCACTTCCGGGGAACCCAGCTCCTACGAGCAGTACTTC. Filled out from reference TRBV7-9 and TRBJ2-7, the complete variable domain reads DTGVSQNPRHKITKRGQNVTFRCDPISEHNRLYWYRQTLGQGPEFLTYFQNEAQLEKSRLLSDRFSAERPKGSFSTLEIQRTEQGDSAMYLCASTSGEPSSYEQYFGPGTRLTVT.

The chain recombines TRBV2 with TRBJ1-2, with unresolved D. The germline V gene encodes CDR1 SNHLY and CDR2 FYNNEI. The CDR3 totals 10 residues. V was shortened by 4 bases and J by 7 bases, with 4 bases between the two germline ends. CDR3 loop: CASSGSGYTF. The CDR3 DNA reads as TGTGCCAGCAGTGGGTCTGGCTACACCTTC.

This chain joins TRBV5-1 and TRBJ2-7; tentative D call: TRBD1 (7 bases). The V and J ends lost 5 bases and 5 bases respectively, with 23 bases between them. The CDR3 spans 16 residues. CDR1 and CDR2 (germline): SGHRS, YFSETQ. The CDR3 region has the DNA TGCGCCAGCAGACCGGCCCAGGGGGGTTTTCAGGACGAGCAGTACTTC. Translation: CASRPAQGGFQDEQYF.

V is TRBV20-1 and J is TRBJ2-3; D not resolved. Germline V gene sequence: CDR1 DFQATT, CDR2 SNEGSKA (reference sequence). V was trimmed by 3 bases and J by 2 bases, leaving 6 bases between them. The CDR3 spans 12 residues. In nucleotides, the CDR3 is TGCAGTGCTAGGGCCTTCACAGATACGCAGTATTTT. Translation: CSARAFTDTQYF.